These 10 T cell receptor beta chains originate from one sample sequenced in a study of blood T cell repertoires in COVID-19. The data were produced by immunoSEQ multiplex PCR, yet TCRdb's version contains in-frame clones alone and is incomplete. Of about 210,000 clones listed, approximately 82% are singletons. Sequenced material: peripheral blood. The origin of the receptors is a woman in her 50s with acute or convalescent COVID-19.

There are a few counts of this clone. This sequence joins TRBV3-1 (or the pseudogene TRBV3-2) and TRBJ2-7; perhaps TRBD2 as D (5 bases). CDR1 LGHDT and CDR2 YNNKEL come from the germline V gene (reference sequence). The ends were cut back, 1 base at V and 7 bases at J, with 11 bases in the middle. This CDR3 has 13 amino acids. CDR3 bases: TGTGCCAGCAGCCAAGCACCGACGGGGGAGCAGTACTTC. It translates to CASSQAPTGEQYF.

This clone occurred once. V is TRBV10-1 and J is TRBJ2-5, with D perhaps matching TRBD2 (7 bases). The V end lost 0 bases, the J end lost 4 bases, and 9 bases lay between the germline ends. CDR3 length: 14 residues. The germline V gene has CDR1 WNHNN and CDR2 SYGVQD (reference sequence). Written as DNA, the CDR3 is TGCGCCAGCAGTGAGTCGGGGGGGCGAGAGACCCAGTACTTC. Translated, it gives CASSESGGRETQYF.

The chain joins TRBV3-1 (or the pseudogene TRBV3-2) to TRBJ1-2; no firm D call. Trimming stripped 10 bases from V and 1 base from J, with 10 bases between. The CDR3 totals 12 residues. The germline V gene has CDR1 LGHDT and CDR2 YNNKEL (reference sequence). The CDR3 is CATWAYNYGYTF. CDR3 nucleotide sequence: TGTGCCACCTGGGCTTATAACTATGGCTACACCTTC.

This chain joins TRBV5-1 and TRBJ2-5; D is undetermined. This CDR3 has 12 residues. Trimming left V 0 bases short and J 5 bases short, with 5 bases between. CDR1 SGHRS and CDR2 YFSETQ come from the germline V gene. Written as DNA, the CDR3 is TGCGCCAGCAGCTTGGCTATGGAGACCCAGTACTTC. This translates into CASSLAMETQYF.

V gene TRBV7-8 combines with J gene TRBJ2-5, with 7 bases fitting TRBD2. The CDR3 is 15 amino acids. The germline V gene has CDR1 SGHVS and CDR2 FQNEAQ. The V segment lost 1 base and the J segment 5 bases; nucleotides outside the gene matches: 7. CDR3 bases: TGTGCCAGCAGCTTAGGGAGCGGAGCGGGGGAGACCCAGTACTTC. Its protein product is CASSLGSGAGETQYF.

The chain recombines TRBV7-2 with TRBJ2-2, with 10 bases matching TRBD2. CDR1 SGHTA and CDR2 FQGNSA come from the germline V gene. After removal of 0 bases from V and 6 bases from J, the junction contained 1 base not matched to a gene. This CDR3 spans 15 amino acids. CDR3 in DNA: TGTGCCAGCAGCTTAGCGCTAGCGGGAGCCGGGGAGCTGTTTTTT. It specifies CASSLALAGAGELFF.

The genes are TRBV13 and TRBJ2-7; 9 bases are shared with TRBD1. Germline loops: CDR1 PRHDT, CDR2 FYEKMQ (reference sequence). The CDR3 is made up of 15 amino acids. Trimming took 4 bases from V and 5 from J; bases not matched to a gene: 9. The CDR3 sequence is CASSSYGTGTNEQYF. Written as DNA, the CDR3 is TGTGCCAGCAGCTCCTACGGGACAGGGACCAACGAGCAGTACTTC.

The gene calls are TRBV27 and TRBJ2-7; D might be TRBD2 (6 bases). CDR3 length equals 13 residues. Germline CDR1 reads MNHEY; CDR2 reads SMNVEV (reference sequence). The V end was cut by 8 bases, the J end by 0 bases, with 11 bases between. The CDR3 nucleotides read TGTGCCAGCGGGGACTTCCTCTCCTACGAGCAGTACTTC. Its translation: CASGDFLSYEQYF.

This chain links TRBV27 with TRBJ1-1, with D possibly TRBD1 on 6 matching bases. Per the germline V gene, CDR1 is MNHEY and CDR2 is SMNVEV (reference sequence). Trimming removed 5 bases from V and 5 bases from J, with 18 bases in between. The CDR3 is 15 amino acids. DNA for the CDR3: TGTGCCAGCAGTCCCCGGGGGGGCGGTGATACTGAAGCTTTCTTT. The encoded protein is CASSPRGGGDTEAFF.

This sequence joins TRBV25-1 and TRBJ2-4, with D possibly being TRBD2 (5 bases). Trimming took off 2 bases at V and 5 bases at J, with 19 bases between the two ends. The germline gives CDR1 MGHDK, CDR2 SYGVNS. The CDR3 consists of 17 residues. The CDR3 DNA is TGTGCCAGCAGTGAAGGACGAGGGTTATCAGCTCAAAACATTCAGTACTTC. Translation gives CASSEGRGLSAQNIQYF. Filled out from reference TRBV25-1 and TRBJ2-4, the complete variable domain reads EADIYQTPRYLVIGTGKKITLECSQTMGHDKMYWYQQDPGMELHLIHYSYGVNSTEKGDLSSESTVSRIRTEHFPLTLESARPSHTSQYLCASSEGRGLSAQNIQYFGAGTRLSVL.